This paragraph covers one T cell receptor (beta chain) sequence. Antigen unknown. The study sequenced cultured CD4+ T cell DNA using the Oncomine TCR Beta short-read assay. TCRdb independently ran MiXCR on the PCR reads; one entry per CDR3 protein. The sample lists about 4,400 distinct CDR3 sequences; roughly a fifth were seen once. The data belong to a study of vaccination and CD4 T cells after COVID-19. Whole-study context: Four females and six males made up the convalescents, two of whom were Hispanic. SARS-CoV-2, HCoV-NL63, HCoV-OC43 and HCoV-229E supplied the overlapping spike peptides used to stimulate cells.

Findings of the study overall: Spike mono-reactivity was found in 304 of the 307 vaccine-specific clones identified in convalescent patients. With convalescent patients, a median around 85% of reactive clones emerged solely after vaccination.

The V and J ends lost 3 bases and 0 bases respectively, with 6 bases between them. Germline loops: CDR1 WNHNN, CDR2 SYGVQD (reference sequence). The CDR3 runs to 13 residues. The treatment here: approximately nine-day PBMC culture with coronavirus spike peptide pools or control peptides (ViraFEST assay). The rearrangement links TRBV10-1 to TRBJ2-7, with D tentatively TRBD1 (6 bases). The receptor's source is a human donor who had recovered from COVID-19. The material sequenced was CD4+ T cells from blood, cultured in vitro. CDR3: CASSEGGSYEQYF. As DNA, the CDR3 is TGCGCCAGCAGTGAAGGGGGCTCCTACGAGCAGTACTTC.